This passage covers 31 T cell receptor beta chains from one sample sequenced in a study of blood T cell repertoires in COVID-19. Some clones are missing from TCRdb's copy, which holds only in-frame ones; the method was immunoSEQ multiplex PCR. Here the sample spans around 200,000 clones, over 75% being singletons. Input material: peripheral blood. All receptors derive from a human donor with active or convalescent COVID-19. The donor label of this sample is uncertain.

This clone is a singleton in its sample. The chain has TRBV10-1 and TRBJ2-3; the match to TRBD2 covers 11 bases. V lost 5 bases and J lost 1; bases outside the gene matches: 2. Per the germline V gene, CDR1 is WNHNN and CDR2 is SYGVQD (reference sequence). This CDR3 region has 15 residues. CDR3 sequence: CASSLTSGGTDTQYF. Here the CDR3 DNA reads TGCGCCAGCAGTCTGACTAGCGGGGGCACAGATACGCAGTATTTT.

The chain has TRBV12-3 or TRBV12-4 and TRBJ2-3, with unresolved D. This CDR3 contains 12 residues. V lost 7 bases and J lost 11, with 16 bases in between. CDR3 in amino acids: CASKRSQSGQYF. Written as DNA, the CDR3 is TGTGCCAGCAAACGATCGCAATCAGGGCAGTATTTT.

This chain joins TRBV27 and TRBJ1-1; perhaps TRBD1 as D (6 bases). Between the trimmed V and J ends, which lost 5 bases and 1 base, there was a span of 8 bases. Germline loops: CDR1 MNHEY, CDR2 SMNVEV (reference sequence). CDR3 length: 13 residues. For the CDR3, the DNA is TGTGCCAGCAGTGACAGGAGGAACACTGAAGCTTTCTTT. This codes for CASSDRRNTEAFF.

V and J are TRBV5-1 and TRBJ2-2; D may be TRBD1 (5 bases). The germline gives CDR1 SGHRS, CDR2 YFSETQ. This CDR3 region has 15 residues. V was trimmed by 4 bases and J by 0 bases, leaving 10 bases between them. CDR3 nucleotide sequence: TGCGCCAGCAGCCCAAAAGGGGCGAACACCGGGGAGCTGTTTTTT. Encoded protein: CASSPKGANTGELFF.

The V gene is TRBV3-1 (or the pseudogene TRBV3-2), the J gene TRBJ2-1; TRBD2 aligns across 8 bases. The V segment lost 5 bases and the J segment 8 bases; nucleotides outside the gene matches: 5. The germline CDR1 and CDR2 sequences are LGHDT and YNNKEL (reference sequence). The CDR3 sequence is 13 residues long. CDR3 nucleotide sequence: TGTGCCAGCAGCTCCCGGGGGGGGGATGAGCAGTTCTTC. It yields the protein CASSSRGGDEQFF.

The chain carries TRBV7-3 and TRBJ2-1, with TRBD2 matching over 7 bases. V shed 5 bases and J 9 bases; nucleotides not matched to a gene: 16. CDR3 size: 16 residues. Germline assignment: CDR1 SGHTA and CDR2 FQGTGA. This CDR3 is CASSVGSGDLWGEQFF. CDR3 coding DNA: TGTGCCAGCAGCGTTGGGAGCGGGGACTTATGGGGTGAGCAGTTCTTC.

This rearrangement joins TRBV7-2 to TRBJ1-6; a possible D gene is TRBD1 (5 bases). Germline V lookup: CDR1 SGHTA, CDR2 FQGNSA. V was pared by 5 bases and J by 7 bases, with 15 bases between. The CDR3 totals 15 residues. In DNA, the CDR3 is TGTGCCAGCAGCCCCTGGTTCGACAGAAATTCACCCCTCCACTTT. Protein product: CASSPWFDRNSPLHF.

The chain recombines TRBV6-5 with TRBJ2-2; the D gene is possibly TRBD1 (6 bases). With 6 bases removed from V and 4 bases from J, the gap between germline ends came to 15 bases. The CDR3 consists of 15 residues. Per the germline V gene, CDR1 is MNHEY and CDR2 is SVGAGI. CDR3 in amino acids: CASSPGVGGTGELFF. CDR3 nucleotide sequence: TGTGCCAGCAGCCCAGGGGTAGGGGGCACCGGGGAGCTGTTTTTT.

This clone has only one observation. This chain links TRBV19 with TRBJ2-1, with 13 bases matching TRBD2. Losses at the gene ends were 5 bases for V and 7 bases for J; bases not matched to a gene: 8. CDR1 is LNHDA and CDR2 is SQIVND in the germline V gene (reference sequence). The CDR3 runs to 16 residues. CDR3 sequence: CASSGLLAGGPNEQFF. CDR3 DNA: TGTGCCAGTAGTGGCCTACTAGCGGGAGGGCCGAATGAGCAGTTCTTC. Together with reference TRBV19 and TRBJ2-1, the CDR3 gives the full variable domain: DGGITQSPKYLFRKEGQNVTLSCEQNLNHDAMYWYRQDPGQGLRLIYYSQIVNDFQKGDIAEGYSVSREKKESFPLTVTSAQKNPTAFYLCASSGLLAGGPNEQFFGPGTRLTVL.

The CDR3 sequence: CASSSLAGLAKNIQYF. The CDR3 DNA reads TGCGCCAGCAGCTCTCTAGCGGGCCTAGCCAAAAACATTCAGTACTTC. The chain joins TRBV5-1 to TRBJ2-4, with 8 bases matching TRBD2. Germline CDR1 is SGHRS and CDR2 is YFSETQ. The V gene end was trimmed by 3 bases and the J gene end by 0 bases; junction bases not matched to a gene: 5. The CDR3 is made up of 16 amino acids.

The chain joins TRBV27 to TRBJ2-7, with TRBD2 identical over 14 bases. Germline CDR1 and CDR2: MNHEY and SMNVEV (reference sequence). V gave up 0 bases and J gave up 4 bases; unmatched junction bases: 8. The CDR3 sequence is 18 residues long. Here the CDR3 reads CASSLSSPGLAGVYEQYF. The CDR3 nucleotides are TGTGCCAGCAGTTTATCTAGTCCGGGACTAGCGGGAGTATACGAGCAGTACTTC.

The chain is built from TRBV5-1 and TRBJ2-2, with D hard to call. This CDR3 spans 13 amino acids. Germline CDR1 reads SGHRS; CDR2 reads YFSETQ. V gave up 2 bases and J gave up 4 bases, with 6 bases separating them. The CDR3 DNA reads as TGCGCCAGCAGCTTACTGTTCACCGGGGAGCTGTTTTTT. Translated, it gives CASSLLFTGELFF. The full variable domain, rest sourced from reference TRBV5-1 and TRBJ2-2, is KAGVTQTPRYLIKTRGQQVTLSCSPISGHRSVSWYQQTPGQGLQFLFEYFSETQRNKGNFPGRFSGRQFSNSRSEMNVSTLELGDSALYLCASSLLFTGELFFGEGSRLTVL.

The chain couples TRBV7-9 to TRBJ2-3, with TRBD2 matching 10 bases. The CDR3 contains 17 residues. Germline lookup yields CDR1 SEHNR and CDR2 FQNEAQ (reference sequence). With V trimmed by 4 bases and J by 3 bases, 10 bases remained unmatched. The CDR3 protein is CASSSWVASGGTDTQYF. CDR3 DNA sequence: TGTGCCAGCAGCTCTTGGGTGGCTAGCGGGGGTACAGATACGCAGTATTTT.

This chain links TRBV28 with TRBJ2-6, with a possible D match to TRBD1 (6 bases). There are 16 residues in the CDR3. V was clipped by 7 bases and J by 0 bases, with 13 bases between them. Germline CDR1 is MDHEN and CDR2 is SYDVKM. CDR3 sequence: CASTPGHLSGANVLTF. The CDR3 DNA follows: TGTGCCAGCACCCCGGGACACCTCTCTGGGGCCAACGTCCTGACTTTC.

The V and J genes are TRBV5-5 and TRBJ2-7, with TRBD2 matching over 16 bases. With V trimmed by 7 bases and J by 3 bases, 4 bases remained unmatched. The CDR3 runs 15 residues. Germline CDR1 and CDR2: SGHKS and YYEKEE (reference sequence). The CDR3 loop is CASQGLAGGSYEQYF. The DNA for the CDR3 is TGTGCCAGCCAGGGACTAGCGGGAGGGAGCTACGAGCAGTACTTC.

The chain joins TRBV2 to TRBJ2-1; 7 bases fit TRBD2. Germline lookup yields CDR1 SNHLY and CDR2 FYNNEI. This CDR3 contains 13 residues. With V trimmed by 10 bases and J by 9 bases, 12 bases remained unmatched. CDR3 nucleotides: TGTGCCACCAATCTAGCGGCGGTTAGTGAGCAGTTCTTC. Translation: CATNLAAVSEQFF.

The chain recombines TRBV7-6 with TRBJ1-1; 8 bases fit TRBD1. Germline assignment: CDR1 SGHVS and CDR2 FNYEAQ. V trimming: 1 base; J trimming: 4 bases; junction bases outside the gene matches: 8. The CDR3 totals 16 residues. CDR3 amino acids: CASSLGSRGRGTEAFF. DNA of the CDR3: TGTGCCAGCAGCTTAGGTAGCAGGGGGCGAGGCACTGAAGCTTTCTTT.

The chain is built from TRBV9 and TRBJ2-2; 9 nucleotides line up with TRBD2. Germline CDR1 and CDR2: SGDLS and YYNGEE. This CDR3 region has 19 residues. The ends lost 4 bases at V and 4 bases at J; junction bases unmatched: 17. CDR3: CASSPQRGQRGATTGELFF. In DNA form, the CDR3 reads TGTGCCAGCAGCCCCCAACGGGGGCAGCGGGGGGCAACCACCGGGGAGCTGTTTTTT.

The V call is TRBV7-2, the J call TRBJ2-7, with TRBD2 identical over 11 bases. V was pared by 5 bases and J by 2 bases, with 5 bases of the junction left unmatched. The CDR3 runs 15 residues. Germline lookup yields CDR1 SGHTA and CDR2 FQGNSA. CDR3 loop: CASSNGLAGPYEQYF. CDR3 bases: TGTGCCAGCAGCAACGGACTAGCGGGCCCCTACGAGCAGTACTTC.

The CDR3 spells CASSLGAAGQPQHF. The CDR3 DNA is TGCGCCAGCAGCCTAGGAGCGGCAGGTCAGCCCCAGCATTTT. The rearrangement joins TRBV5-1 to TRBJ1-5; D uncertain. V lost 4 bases, J lost 6 bases, and 14 bases lay in between. Germline V gene lookup returns CDR1 SGHRS and CDR2 YFSETQ. This CDR3 contains 14 residues. The whole variable domain, remainder taken from reference TRBV5-1 and TRBJ1-5, is KAGVTQTPRYLIKTRGQQVTLSCSPISGHRSVSWYQQTPGQGLQFLFEYFSETQRNKGNFPGRFSGRQFSNSRSEMNVSTLELGDSALYLCASSLGAAGQPQHFGDGTRLSIL.

The chain links TRBV24-1 to TRBJ2-1; 8 nucleotides agree with TRBD2. The CDR3 spans 16 residues. The junction had 9 bases not matched to a gene; V was cut back by 5 bases and J by 4 bases. The V gene's germline CDR1 is KGHDR and CDR2 SFDVKD. The CDR3 bases are TGTGCCACCAGTGCTAGGACTAGCATGGGGTACAATGAGCAGTTCTTC. As protein: CATSARTSMGYNEQFF.

This chain links TRBV10-3 with TRBJ1-1, with 7 nucleotides matching TRBD1. The trim removed 4 bases at V and 0 bases at J, leaving 5 bases unmatched. The germline CDR1 and CDR2 sequences are ENHRY and SYGVKD. The CDR3 loop spans 15 amino acids. CDR3 sequence: CAISGRQGLNTEAFF. DNA of the CDR3: TGTGCCATCAGTGGACGACAGGGCCTGAACACTGAAGCTTTCTTT.

Regarding this clone: An end of the junction differs from the germline gene, which may be a read error. The chain uses TRBV2 and TRBJ2-7; 9 bases match TRBD2. This CDR3 comprises 15 residues. CDR1 and CDR2 (germline): SNHLY, FYNNEI. This CDR3 is CASSPHSGSSSEQYF. The CDR3 nucleotides are TGTGCCAGCAGTCCTCATAGCGGGAGTTCCTCCGAGCAGTACTTC.

The rearrangement uses TRBV6-6 and TRBJ2-1, with 10 bases that match TRBD1. The CDR3 loop spans 16 amino acids. Germline trimming cut 2 bases from V and 2 bases from J; bases unmatched to any gene: 3. Germline V gives CDR1 MNHNY, CDR2 SVGAGI (reference sequence). The CDR3 sequence is CASSYGTGVPYNEQFF. CDR3 coding DNA: TGTGCCAGCAGTTACGGGACAGGGGTACCCTACAATGAGCAGTTCTTC.

The V and J genes are TRBV9 and TRBJ1-1; 7 nucleotides agree with TRBD1. This CDR3 has 15 residues. CDR1 is SGDLS, CDR2 YYNGEE, per germline. V lost 0 bases, J lost 3 bases, and 5 bases stayed unmatched. The CDR3 DNA reads TGTGCCAGCAGCGTAGATGAGGGGGCGGACACTGAAGCTTTCTTT. Its translation is CASSVDEGADTEAFF.

The rearrangement joins TRBV7-6 to TRBJ1-2, with D unresolved. Germline V lookup: CDR1 SGHVS, CDR2 FNYEAQ. Trimming pared 5 bases from V and 8 bases from J, leaving 15 bases between. The CDR3 has 13 residues. CDR3 sequence (DNA): TGTGCCAGCAGCCGCTTTCCGATCGGGGGCTACACCTTC. Translated: CASSRFPIGGYTF.

Here the CDR3 reads CASRGGGNTEAFF. CDR3 nucleotide sequence: TGTGCCAGCAGAGGGGGGGGGAACACTGAAGCTTTCTTT. This chain connects TRBV2 to TRBJ1-1; D is perhaps TRBD1 (6 bases). Per germline, CDR1 SNHLY and CDR2 FYNNEI. V lost 6 bases, J lost 1 base, and 9 bases lay in between. There are 13 residues in the CDR3.

The chain couples TRBV5-4 to TRBJ2-3; D is possibly TRBD1 (5 bases). CDR3 length equals 11 residues. V lost 4 bases to trimming and J lost 7 bases, with 7 bases between them. Germline V gene lookup returns CDR1 SGHNT and CDR2 YYREEE (reference sequence). Here the CDR3 DNA reads TGTGCCAGCAGCCAGGGATATACGCAGTATTTT. Translating it yields CASSQGYTQYF.

This clone was counted once. The chain joins TRBV28 to TRBJ1-5, with unresolved D. V lost 3 bases and J lost 5, with 11 bases in between. Germline assignment: CDR1 MDHEN and CDR2 SYDVKM. CDR3 length: 14 amino acids. The CDR3 protein is CASSFWAGYQPQHF. The CDR3 region has the DNA TGTGCCAGCAGTTTTTGGGCAGGCTATCAGCCCCAGCATTTT. The full variable domain, its missing parts supplied by reference TRBV28 and TRBJ1-5, is DVKVTQSSRYLVKRTGEKVFLECVQDMDHENMFWYRQDPGLGLRLIYFSYDVKMKEKGDIPEGYSVSREKKERFSLILESASTNQTSMYLCASSFWAGYQPQHFGDGTRLSIL.

The J gene is TRBJ2-7, the V gene TRBV4-3, with TRBD1 matching 8 bases. Germline CDR1 and CDR2: LGHNA and YSLEER. This CDR3 region has 18 residues. J gave up 1 base and V 4 bases, and 15 bases lay outside the gene matches. For the CDR3, the DNA is TGCGCCAGCAGCCGCCCACCTCCCGGGACAGGACATTCCTACGAGCAGTACTTC. Translation gives CASSRPPPGTGHSYEQYF.

This chain connects TRBV11-2 to TRBJ2-1; D is unclear. Germline V gene lookup returns CDR1 SGHAT and CDR2 FQNNGV. V was pared by 1 base and J by 1 base, with 11 bases between. The CDR3 spans 16 residues. CDR3 bases: TGTGCCAGCAGCTTAGGGCCGACTGGTTCCTACAATGAGCAGTTCTTC. Protein product: CASSLGPTGSYNEQFF.